One T cell receptor beta chain is described in this entry. No antigen is known for it. This record belongs to a study of T cell responses to AZD1222 COVID-19 vaccine. Study results and limitations: Two doses of AZD1222 preceded a rise in Spike-specific TCR breadth and depth. Females made up more of the donors, who were largely white British, and clonal diversity may have come out too low.

The table came from immunoSEQ multiplex PCR; TCRdb's copy has only in-frame clones and leaves some out. The sample yields roughly 170,000 clones, about 90% seen once. V lost 5 bases to trimming and J lost 0 bases; unmatched junction nucleotides: 1. This CDR3 has 14 residues. Per the germline V gene, CDR1 is SGHNT and CDR2 is YENEEA. The chain is built from TRBV11-3 and TRBJ2-3; 8 positions agree with TRBD1. The TCR comes from an adult in good health. This material consisted of peripheral blood, taken on day 0 of AZD1222 vaccination. The CDR3: CASSRDRSTDTQYF. Here the CDR3 DNA reads TGTGCCAGCAGCCGGGACAGGAGCACAGATACGCAGTATTTT.